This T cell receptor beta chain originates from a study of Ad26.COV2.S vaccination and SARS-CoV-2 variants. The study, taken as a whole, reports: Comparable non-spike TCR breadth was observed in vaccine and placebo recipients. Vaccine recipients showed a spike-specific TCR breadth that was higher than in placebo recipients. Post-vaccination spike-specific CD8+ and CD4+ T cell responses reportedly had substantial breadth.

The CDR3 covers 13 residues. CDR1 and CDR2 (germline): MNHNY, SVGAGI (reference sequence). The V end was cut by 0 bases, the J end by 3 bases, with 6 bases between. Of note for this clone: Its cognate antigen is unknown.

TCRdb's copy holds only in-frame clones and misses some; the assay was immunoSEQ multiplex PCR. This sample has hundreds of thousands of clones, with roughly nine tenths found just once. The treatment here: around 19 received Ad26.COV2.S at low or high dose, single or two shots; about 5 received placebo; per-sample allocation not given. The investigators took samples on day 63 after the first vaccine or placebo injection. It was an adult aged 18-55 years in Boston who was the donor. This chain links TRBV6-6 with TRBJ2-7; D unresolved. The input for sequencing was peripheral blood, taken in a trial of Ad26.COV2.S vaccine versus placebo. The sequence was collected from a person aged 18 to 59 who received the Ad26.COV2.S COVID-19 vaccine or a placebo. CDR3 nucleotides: TGTGCCAGCAGTTACTCCGACATCTACGAGCAGTACTTC. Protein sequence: CASSYSDIYEQYF.